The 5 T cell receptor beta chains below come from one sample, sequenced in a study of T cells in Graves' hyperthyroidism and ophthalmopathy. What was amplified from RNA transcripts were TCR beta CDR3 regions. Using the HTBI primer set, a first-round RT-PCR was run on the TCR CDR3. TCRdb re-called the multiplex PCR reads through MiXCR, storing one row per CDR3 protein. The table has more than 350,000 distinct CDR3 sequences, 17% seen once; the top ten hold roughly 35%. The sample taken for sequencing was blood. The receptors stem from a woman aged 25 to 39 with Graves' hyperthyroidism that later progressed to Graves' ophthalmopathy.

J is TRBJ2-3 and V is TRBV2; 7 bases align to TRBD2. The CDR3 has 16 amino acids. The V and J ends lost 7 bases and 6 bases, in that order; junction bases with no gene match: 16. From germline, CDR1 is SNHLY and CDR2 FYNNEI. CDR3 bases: TGTGCCAGCAAGCGAGGGATGGGAGGGTCCACGGATACGCAGTATTTT. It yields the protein CASKRGMGGSTDTQYF.

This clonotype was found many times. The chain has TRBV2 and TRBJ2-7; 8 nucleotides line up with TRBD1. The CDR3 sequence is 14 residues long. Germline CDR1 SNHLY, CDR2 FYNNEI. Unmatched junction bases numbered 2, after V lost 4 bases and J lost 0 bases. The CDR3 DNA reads TGTGCCAGCAGTGGGGACAGGAACTCCTACGAGCAGTACTTC. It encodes CASSGDRNSYEQYF.

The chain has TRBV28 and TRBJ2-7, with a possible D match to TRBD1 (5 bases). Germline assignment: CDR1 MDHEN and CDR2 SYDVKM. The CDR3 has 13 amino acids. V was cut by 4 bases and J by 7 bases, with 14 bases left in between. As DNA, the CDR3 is TGTGCCAGCAGTTATTCCCAGGGTAAGGAGCAGTACTTC. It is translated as CASSYSQGKEQYF.

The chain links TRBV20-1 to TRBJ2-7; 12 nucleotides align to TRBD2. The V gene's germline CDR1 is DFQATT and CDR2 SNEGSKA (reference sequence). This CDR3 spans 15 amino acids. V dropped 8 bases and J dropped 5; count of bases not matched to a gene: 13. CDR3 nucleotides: TGCAGTTCTAAGTACGGACTAGCGGGACGAGACGAGCAGTACTTC. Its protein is CSSKYGLAGRDEQYF.

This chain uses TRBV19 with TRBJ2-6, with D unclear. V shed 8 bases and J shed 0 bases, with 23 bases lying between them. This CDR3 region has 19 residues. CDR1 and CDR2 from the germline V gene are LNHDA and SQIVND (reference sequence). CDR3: CASLPPLGYRSSGANVLTF. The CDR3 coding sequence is TGTGCCAGTTTACCGCCCCTTGGCTACCGAAGCTCTGGGGCCAACGTCCTGACTTTC.